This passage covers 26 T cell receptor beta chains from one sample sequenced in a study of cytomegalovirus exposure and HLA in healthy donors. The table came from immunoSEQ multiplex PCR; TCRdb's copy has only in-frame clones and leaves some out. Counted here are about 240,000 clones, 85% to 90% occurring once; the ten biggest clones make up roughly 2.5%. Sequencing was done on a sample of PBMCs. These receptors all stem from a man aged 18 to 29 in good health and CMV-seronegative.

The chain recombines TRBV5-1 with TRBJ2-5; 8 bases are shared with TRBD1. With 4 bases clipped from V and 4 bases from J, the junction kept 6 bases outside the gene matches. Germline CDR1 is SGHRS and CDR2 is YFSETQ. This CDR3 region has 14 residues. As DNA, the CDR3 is TGCGCCAGCAGCCTCGACAGGGGTCGAGAGACCCAGTACTTC. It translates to CASSLDRGRETQYF.

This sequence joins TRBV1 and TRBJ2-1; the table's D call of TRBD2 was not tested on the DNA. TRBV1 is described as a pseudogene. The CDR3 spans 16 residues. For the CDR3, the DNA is TGCACCAGCAGCCATATCCAGCGGCCCAACTACAATGAGCAGTTCTTC. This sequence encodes CTSSHIQRPNYNEQFF.

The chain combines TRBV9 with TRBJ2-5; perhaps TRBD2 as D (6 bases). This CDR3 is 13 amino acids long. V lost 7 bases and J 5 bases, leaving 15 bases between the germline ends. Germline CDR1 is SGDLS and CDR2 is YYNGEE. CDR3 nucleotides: TGTGCCAGCGCCGGGAGTCAATCCGAGACCCAGTACTTC. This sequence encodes CASAGSQSETQYF.

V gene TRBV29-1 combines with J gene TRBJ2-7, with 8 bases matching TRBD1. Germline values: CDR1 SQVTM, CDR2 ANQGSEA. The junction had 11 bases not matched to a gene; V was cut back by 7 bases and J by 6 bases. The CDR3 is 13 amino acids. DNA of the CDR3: TGCAGCGCAACTCTCAGGGGGCGCGGCGAGCAGTACTTC. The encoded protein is CSATLRGRGEQYF.

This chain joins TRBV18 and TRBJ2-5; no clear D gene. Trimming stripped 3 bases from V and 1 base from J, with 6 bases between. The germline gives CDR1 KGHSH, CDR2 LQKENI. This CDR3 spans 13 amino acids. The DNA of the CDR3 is TGTGCCAGCTCACCGCGGCTCCAAGAGACCCAGTACTTC. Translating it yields CASSPRLQETQYF.

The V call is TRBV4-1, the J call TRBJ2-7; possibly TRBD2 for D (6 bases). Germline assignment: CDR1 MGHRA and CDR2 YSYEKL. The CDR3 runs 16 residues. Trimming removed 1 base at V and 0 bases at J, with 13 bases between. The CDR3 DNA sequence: TGCGCCAGCAGCCAAGCCGCTCAGCGGGCCTCCTACGAGCAGTACTTC. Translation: CASSQAAQRASYEQYF.

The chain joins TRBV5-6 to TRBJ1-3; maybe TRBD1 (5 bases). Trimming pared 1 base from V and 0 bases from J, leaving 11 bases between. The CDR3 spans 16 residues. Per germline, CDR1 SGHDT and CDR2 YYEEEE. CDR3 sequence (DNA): TGTGCCAGCAGCTTGCCGGGGGTGAGCTCTGGAAACACCATATATTTT. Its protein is CASSLPGVSSGNTIYF.

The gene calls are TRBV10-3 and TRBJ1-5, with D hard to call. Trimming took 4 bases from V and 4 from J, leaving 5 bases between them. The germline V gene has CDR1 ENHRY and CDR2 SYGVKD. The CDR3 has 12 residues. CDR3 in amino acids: CAISGPNQPQHF. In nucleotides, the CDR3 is TGTGCCATCAGTGGTCCGAATCAGCCCCAGCATTTT.

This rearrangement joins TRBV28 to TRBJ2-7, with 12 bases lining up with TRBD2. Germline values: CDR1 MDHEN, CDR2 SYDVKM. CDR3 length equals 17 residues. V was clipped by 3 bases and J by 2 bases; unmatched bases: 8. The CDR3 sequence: CASSFGLAGKVPYEQYF. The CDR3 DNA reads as TGTGCCAGCAGTTTTGGACTAGCGGGAAAGGTTCCCTACGAGCAGTACTTC.

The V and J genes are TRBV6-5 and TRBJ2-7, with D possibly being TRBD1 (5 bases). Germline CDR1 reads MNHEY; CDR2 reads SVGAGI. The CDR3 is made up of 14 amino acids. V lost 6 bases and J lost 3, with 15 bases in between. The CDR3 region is CASRLRYRGYEQYF. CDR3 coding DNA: TGTGCCAGCAGACTCCGGTATAGGGGCTACGAGCAGTACTTC.

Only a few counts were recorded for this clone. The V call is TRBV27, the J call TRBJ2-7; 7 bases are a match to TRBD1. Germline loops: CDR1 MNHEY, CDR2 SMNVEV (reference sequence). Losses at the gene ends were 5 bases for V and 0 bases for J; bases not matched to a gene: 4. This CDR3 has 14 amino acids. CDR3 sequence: CASSPWDSSYEQYF. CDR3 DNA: TGTGCCAGCAGTCCTTGGGACAGCTCCTACGAGCAGTACTTC.

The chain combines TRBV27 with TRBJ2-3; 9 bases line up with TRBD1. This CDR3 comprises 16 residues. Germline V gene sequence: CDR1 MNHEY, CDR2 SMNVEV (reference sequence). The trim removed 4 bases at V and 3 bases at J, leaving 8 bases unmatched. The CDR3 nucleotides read TGTGCCAGCAGTTCCCTAGGGGGACAGGGAACAGATACGCAGTATTTT. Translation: CASSSLGGQGTDTQYF.

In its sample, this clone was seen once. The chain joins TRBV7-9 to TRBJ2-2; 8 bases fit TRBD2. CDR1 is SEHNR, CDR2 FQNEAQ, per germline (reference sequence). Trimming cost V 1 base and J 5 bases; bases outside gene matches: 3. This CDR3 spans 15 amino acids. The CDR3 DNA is TGTGCCAGCAGCTTAGGCTCTAGCGGGACCGGGGAGCTGTTTTTT. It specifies CASSLGSSGTGELFF.

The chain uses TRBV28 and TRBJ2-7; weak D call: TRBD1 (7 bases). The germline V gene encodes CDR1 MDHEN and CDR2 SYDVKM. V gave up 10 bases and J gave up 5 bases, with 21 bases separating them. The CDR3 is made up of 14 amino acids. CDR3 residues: CAKRGVGGGNEQYF. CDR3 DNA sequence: TGTGCCAAGAGAGGGGTAGGAGGGGGCAACGAGCAGTACTTC. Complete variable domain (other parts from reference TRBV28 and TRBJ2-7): DVKVTQSSRYLVKRTGEKVFLECVQDMDHENMFWYRQDPGLGLRLIYFSYDVKMKEKGDIPEGYSVSREKKERFSLILESASTNQTSMYLCAKRGVGGGNEQYFGPGTRLTVT.

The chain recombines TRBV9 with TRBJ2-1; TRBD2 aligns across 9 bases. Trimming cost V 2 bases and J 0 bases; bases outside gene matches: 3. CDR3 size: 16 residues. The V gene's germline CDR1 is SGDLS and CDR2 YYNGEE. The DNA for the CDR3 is TGTGCCAGCAGCGTGCGGCGGGAGGGCTCCTACAATGAGCAGTTCTTC. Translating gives CASSVRREGSYNEQFF.

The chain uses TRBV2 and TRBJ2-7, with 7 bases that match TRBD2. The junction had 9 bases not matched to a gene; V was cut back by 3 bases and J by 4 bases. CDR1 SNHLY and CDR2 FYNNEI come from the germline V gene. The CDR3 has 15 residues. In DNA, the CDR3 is TGTGCCAGCAGTGATCCGCGGGAGTACCGGTACGAGCAGTACTTC. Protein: CASSDPREYRYEQYF. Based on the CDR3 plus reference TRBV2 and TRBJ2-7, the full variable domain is EPEVTQTPSHQVTQMGQEVILRCVPISNHLYFYWYRQILGQKVEFLVSFYNNEISEKSEIFDDQFSVERPDGSNFTLKIRSTKLEDSAMYFCASSDPREYRYEQYFGPGTRLTVT.

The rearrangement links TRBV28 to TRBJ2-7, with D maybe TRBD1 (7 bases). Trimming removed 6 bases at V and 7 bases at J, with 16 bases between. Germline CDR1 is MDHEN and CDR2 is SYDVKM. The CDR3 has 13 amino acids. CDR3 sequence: CASREGQKSEQYF. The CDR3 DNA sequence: TGTGCCAGCAGGGAGGGACAGAAGAGTGAGCAGTACTTC. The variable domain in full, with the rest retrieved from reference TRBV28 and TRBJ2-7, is DVKVTQSSRYLVKRTGEKVFLECVQDMDHENMFWYRQDPGLGLRLIYFSYDVKMKEKGDIPEGYSVSREKKERFSLILESASTNQTSMYLCASREGQKSEQYFGPGTRLTVT.

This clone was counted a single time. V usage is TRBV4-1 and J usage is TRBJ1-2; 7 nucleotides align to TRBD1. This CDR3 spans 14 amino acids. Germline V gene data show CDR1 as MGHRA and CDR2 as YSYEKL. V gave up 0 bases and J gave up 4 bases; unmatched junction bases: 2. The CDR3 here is CASSQEGQTYGYTF. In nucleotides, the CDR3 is TGCGCCAGCAGCCAAGAGGGACAGACCTATGGCTACACCTTC.

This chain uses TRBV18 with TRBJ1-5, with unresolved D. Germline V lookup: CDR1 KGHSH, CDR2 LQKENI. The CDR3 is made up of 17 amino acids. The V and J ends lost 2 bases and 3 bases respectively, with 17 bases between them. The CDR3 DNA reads TGTGCCAGCTCACCAAAATCAACGGGATCTTCCAATCAGCCCCAGCATTTT. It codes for CASSPKSTGSSNQPQHF.

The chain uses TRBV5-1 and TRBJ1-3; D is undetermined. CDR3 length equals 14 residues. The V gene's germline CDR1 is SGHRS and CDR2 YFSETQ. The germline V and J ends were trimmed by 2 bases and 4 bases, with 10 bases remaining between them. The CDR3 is CASSFGQAGNTIYF. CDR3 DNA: TGCGCCAGCAGCTTTGGCCAGGCGGGAAACACCATATATTTT.

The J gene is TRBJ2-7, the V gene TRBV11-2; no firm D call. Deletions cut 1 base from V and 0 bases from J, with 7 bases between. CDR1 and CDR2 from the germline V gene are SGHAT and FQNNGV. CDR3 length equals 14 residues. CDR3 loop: CASSLVFSSYEQYF. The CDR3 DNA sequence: TGTGCCAGCAGCTTAGTGTTTAGCTCCTACGAGCAGTACTTC.

CDR3 amino acids: CAWSPTGGYNEQFF. For the CDR3, the DNA is TGTGCCTGGAGCCCGACAGGGGGCTACAATGAGCAGTTCTTC. This chain connects TRBV30 to TRBJ2-1; 9 bases are shared with TRBD1. This CDR3 is 14 amino acids long. The germline CDR1 and CDR2 sequences are GTSNPN and SVGIG (reference sequence). V was clipped by 3 bases and J by 3 bases; unmatched bases: 3.

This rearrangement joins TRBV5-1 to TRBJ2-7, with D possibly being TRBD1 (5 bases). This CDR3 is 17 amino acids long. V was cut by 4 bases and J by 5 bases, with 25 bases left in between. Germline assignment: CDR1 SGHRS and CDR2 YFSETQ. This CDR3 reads CASSLLDTTGVSNEQYF. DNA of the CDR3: TGCGCCAGCAGCCTGCTTGATACAACAGGCGTAAGTAACGAGCAGTACTTC.

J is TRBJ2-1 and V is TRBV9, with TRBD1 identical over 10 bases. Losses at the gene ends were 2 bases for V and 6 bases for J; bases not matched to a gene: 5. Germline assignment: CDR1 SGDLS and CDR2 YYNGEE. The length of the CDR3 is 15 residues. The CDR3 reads CASSVGQGGPNEQFF. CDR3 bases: TGTGCCAGCAGCGTTGGACAGGGGGGACCCAATGAGCAGTTCTTC.

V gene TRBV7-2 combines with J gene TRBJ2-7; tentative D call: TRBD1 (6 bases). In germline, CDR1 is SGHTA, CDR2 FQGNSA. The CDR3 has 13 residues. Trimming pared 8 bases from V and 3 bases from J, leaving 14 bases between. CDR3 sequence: CASRQTGFYEQYF. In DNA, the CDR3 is TGTGCCAGCCGTCAGACAGGTTTCTACGAGCAGTACTTC.

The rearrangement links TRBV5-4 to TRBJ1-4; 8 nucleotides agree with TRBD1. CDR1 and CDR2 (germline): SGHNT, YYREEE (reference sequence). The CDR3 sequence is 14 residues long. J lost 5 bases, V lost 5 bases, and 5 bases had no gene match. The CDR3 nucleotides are TGTGCCAGCAGGAAGACAGGGGCAAATGAAAAACTGTTTTTT. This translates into CASRKTGANEKLFF.